This T cell receptor (beta chain) originates from a study of shared clonotypes between healthy human individuals. From germline, CDR1 is LNHDA and CDR2 SQIVND (reference sequence). V gave up 1 base and J gave up 2 bases, with 15 bases separating them. The CDR3 runs to 17 residues. Profiled with immunoSEQ multiplex PCR; TCRdb holds only in-frame clones, not every one. The data contain 1.4 million or so clones, about 98.5% of them seen just once; the ten biggest clones take up 0.36%. J is TRBJ1-5 and V is TRBV19; the D is unclear. Sequenced sample: naive CD4+ T cells sorted from blood. The subset is: CD45RA+ positively selected. The sequence derives from a man younger than 40 in good health. The CDR3 nucleotides read TGTGCCAGTAGTATAGTTAGGTTGGTGGGTGGCAATCAGCCCCAGCATTTT. Amino acid sequence: CASSIVRLVGGNQPQHF.